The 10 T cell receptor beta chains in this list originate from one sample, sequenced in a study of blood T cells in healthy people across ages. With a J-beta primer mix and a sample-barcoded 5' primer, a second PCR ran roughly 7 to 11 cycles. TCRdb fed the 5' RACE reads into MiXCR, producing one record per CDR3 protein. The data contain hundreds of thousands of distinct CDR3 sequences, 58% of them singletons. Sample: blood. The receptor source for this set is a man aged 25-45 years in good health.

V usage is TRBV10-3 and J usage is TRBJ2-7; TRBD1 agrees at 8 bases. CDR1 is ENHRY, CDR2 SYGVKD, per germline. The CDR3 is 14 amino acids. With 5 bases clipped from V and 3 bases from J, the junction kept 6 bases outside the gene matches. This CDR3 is CAISPGQVDYEQYF. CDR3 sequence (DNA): TGTGCCATCAGTCCGGGACAGGTAGACTACGAGCAGTACTTC.

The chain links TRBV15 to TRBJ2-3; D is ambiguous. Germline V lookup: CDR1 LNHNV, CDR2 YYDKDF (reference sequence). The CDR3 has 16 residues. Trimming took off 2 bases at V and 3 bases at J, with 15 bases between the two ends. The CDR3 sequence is CATSRTTSKLTDTQYF. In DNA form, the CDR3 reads TGTGCCACCAGCAGAACAACGTCAAAGCTTACAGATACGCAGTATTTT.

In DNA, the CDR3 is TGCAGTGCAAACGTTGTAAGGGCAGAGACCCAGTACTTC. Translated, it gives CSANVVRAETQYF. This chain links TRBV20-1 with TRBJ2-5; D is undetermined. CDR1 and CDR2 (germline): DFQATT, SNEGSKA (reference sequence). Trimming removed 6 bases at V and 4 bases at J, with 15 bases between. The CDR3 contains 13 residues.

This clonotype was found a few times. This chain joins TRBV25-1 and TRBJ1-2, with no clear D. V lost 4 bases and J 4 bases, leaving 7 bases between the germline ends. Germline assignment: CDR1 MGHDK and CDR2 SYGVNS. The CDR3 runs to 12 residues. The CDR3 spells CASSGALYGYTF. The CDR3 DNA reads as TGTGCCAGCAGTGGAGCCCTCTATGGCTACACCTTC.

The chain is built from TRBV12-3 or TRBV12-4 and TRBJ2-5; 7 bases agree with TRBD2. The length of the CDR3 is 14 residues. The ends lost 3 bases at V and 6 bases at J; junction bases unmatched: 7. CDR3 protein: CASSFGGGGQTQYF. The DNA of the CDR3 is TGTGCCAGCAGTTTTGGCGGCGGGGGTCAGACCCAGTACTTC.

CDR3 in amino acids: CASSELASLNTEAFF. CDR3 bases: TGTGCCAGCAGTGAATTGGCTAGTTTGAACACTGAAGCTTTCTTT. J is TRBJ1-1 and V is TRBV6-1; no clear D gene. CDR3 length equals 15 residues. The V end lost 2 bases, the J end lost 0 bases, and 10 bases lay between the germline ends. Germline V gene data show CDR1 as MNHNS and CDR2 as SASEGT.

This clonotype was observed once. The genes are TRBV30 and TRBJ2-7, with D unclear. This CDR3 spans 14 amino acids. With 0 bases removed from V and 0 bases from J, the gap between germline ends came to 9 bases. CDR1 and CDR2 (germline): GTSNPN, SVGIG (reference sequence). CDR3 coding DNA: TGTGCCTGGAGTGTAACGGCCGTCTCCTACGAGCAGTACTTC. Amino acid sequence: CAWSVTAVSYEQYF. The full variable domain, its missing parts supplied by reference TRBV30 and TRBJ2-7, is SQTIHQWPATLVQPVGSPLSLECTVEGTSNPNLYWYRQAAGRGLQLLFYSVGIGQISSEVPQNLSASRPQDRQFILSSKKLLLSDSGFYLCAWSVTAVSYEQYFGPGTRLTVT.

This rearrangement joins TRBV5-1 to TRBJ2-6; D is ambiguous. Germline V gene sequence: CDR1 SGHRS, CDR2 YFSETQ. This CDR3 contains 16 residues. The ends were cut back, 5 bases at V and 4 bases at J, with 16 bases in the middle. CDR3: CASSPPAARGANVLTF. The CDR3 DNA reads TGCGCCAGCAGTCCTCCGGCTGCGCGGGGGGCCAACGTCCTGACTTTC.

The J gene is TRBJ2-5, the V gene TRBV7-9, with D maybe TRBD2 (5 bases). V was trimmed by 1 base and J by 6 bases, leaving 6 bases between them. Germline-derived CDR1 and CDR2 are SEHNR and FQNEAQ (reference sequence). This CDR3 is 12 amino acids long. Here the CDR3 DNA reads TGTGCCAGCAGCTTAGGAGGGCAGACCCAGTACTTC. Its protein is CASSLGGQTQYF.

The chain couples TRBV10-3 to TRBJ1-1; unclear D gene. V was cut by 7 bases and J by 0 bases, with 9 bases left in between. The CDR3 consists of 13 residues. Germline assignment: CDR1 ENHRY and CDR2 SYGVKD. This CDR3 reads CAIIDTLNTEAFF. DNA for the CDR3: TGTGCCATCATTGACACGCTGAACACTGAAGCTTTCTTT.